Many counts were recorded for the clone carrying this T cell receptor beta chain. The CDR3 loop spans 18 amino acids. Trimming shortened V by 4 bases and J by 2 bases, and 21 bases separated the two germline ends. CDR1 WNHNN and CDR2 SYGVQD come from the germline V gene (reference sequence). The sample belongs to a study of naive and memory T cell subsets. Both TRBC1 and TRBC2 were covered by a beta constant-region primer of two equimolar oligonucleotides. One entry per CDR3 protein results from TCRdb running MiXCR on the UMI-ligation and nested PCR reads. The sample records over 20,000 distinct CDR3 sequences, 9.5% to 12% being singletons. CMV status came from CD4+ T cell IFNgamma after overnight CMV lysate stimulation of fresh PBMCs.

The material sequenced was central memory CD8+ T cells from blood. This clonotype was sampled from a human donor in good health. This chain connects TRBV10-1 to TRBJ2-1; the D gene is possibly TRBD2 (5 bases). The CDR3 DNA sequence: TGCGCCAGCAGTGCGGGTGGACGGGGAATACTAGCCTACAATGAGCAGTTCTTC. Encoded protein: CASSAGGRGILAYNEQFF.